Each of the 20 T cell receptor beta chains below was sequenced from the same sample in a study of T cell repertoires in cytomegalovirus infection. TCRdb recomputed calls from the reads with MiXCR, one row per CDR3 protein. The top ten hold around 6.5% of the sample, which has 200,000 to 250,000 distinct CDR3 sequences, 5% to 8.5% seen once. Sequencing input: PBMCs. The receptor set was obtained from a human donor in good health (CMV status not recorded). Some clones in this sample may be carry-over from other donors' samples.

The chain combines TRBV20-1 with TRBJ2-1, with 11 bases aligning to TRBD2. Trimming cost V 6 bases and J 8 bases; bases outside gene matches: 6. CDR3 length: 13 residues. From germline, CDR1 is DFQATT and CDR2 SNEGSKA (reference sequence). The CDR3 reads CSAPGLADDEQFF. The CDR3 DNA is TGCAGTGCGCCGGGACTAGCGGACGATGAGCAGTTCTTC.

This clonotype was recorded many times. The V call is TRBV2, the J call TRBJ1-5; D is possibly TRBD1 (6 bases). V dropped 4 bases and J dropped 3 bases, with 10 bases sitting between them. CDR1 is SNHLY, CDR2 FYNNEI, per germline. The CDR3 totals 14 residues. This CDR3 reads CASSAGQANQPQHF. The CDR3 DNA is TGTGCCAGCAGTGCGGGACAAGCCAATCAGCCCCAGCATTTT.

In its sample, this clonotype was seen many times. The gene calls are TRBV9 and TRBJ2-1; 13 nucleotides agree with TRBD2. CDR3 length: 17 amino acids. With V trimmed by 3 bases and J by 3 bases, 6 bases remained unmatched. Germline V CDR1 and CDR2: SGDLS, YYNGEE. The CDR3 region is CASSATSGGVLYNEQFF. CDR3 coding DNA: TGTGCCAGCAGCGCAACTAGCGGGGGGGTCCTCTACAATGAGCAGTTCTTC. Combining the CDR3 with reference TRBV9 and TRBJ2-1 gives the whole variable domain DSGVTQTPKHLITATGQRVTLRCSPRSGDLSVYWYQQSLDQGLQFLIQYYNGEERAKGNILERFSAQQFPDLHSELNLSSLELGDSALYFCASSATSGGVLYNEQFFGPGTRLTVL.

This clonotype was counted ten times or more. DNA for the CDR3: TGTGCCAGCAGCCGGACAGTCCTGGCGAGCTCCTACGAGCAGTACTTC. Amino acid sequence: CASSRTVLASSYEQYF. The gene calls are TRBV7-2 and TRBJ2-7; possible D gene TRBD1, 6 bases. Germline V gene lookup returns CDR1 SGHTA and CDR2 FQGNSA. With 5 bases removed from V and 0 bases from J, the gap between germline ends came to 17 bases. The CDR3 consists of 16 residues.

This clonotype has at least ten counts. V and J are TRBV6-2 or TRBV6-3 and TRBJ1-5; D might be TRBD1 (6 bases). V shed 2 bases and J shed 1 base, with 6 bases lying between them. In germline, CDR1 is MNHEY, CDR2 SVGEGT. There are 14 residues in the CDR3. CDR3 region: CASSYGGSNQPQHF. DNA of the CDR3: TGTGCCAGCAGTTACGGGGGCAGCAATCAGCCCCAGCATTTT.

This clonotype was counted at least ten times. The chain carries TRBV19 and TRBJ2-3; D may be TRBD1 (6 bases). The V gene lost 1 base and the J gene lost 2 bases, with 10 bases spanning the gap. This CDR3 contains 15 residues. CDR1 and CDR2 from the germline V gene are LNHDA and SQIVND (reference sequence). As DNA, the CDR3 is TGTGCCAGTAGTATAGTGGACAGCTCCACAGATACGCAGTATTTT. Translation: CASSIVDSSTDTQYF.

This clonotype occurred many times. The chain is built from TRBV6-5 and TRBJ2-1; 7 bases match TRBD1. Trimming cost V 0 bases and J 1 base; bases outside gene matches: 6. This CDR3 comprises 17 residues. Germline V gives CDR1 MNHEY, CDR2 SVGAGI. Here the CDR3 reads CASSYSTGVRSYNEQFF. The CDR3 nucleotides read TGTGCCAGCAGTTACTCTACAGGGGTGAGGTCCTACAATGAGCAGTTCTTC.

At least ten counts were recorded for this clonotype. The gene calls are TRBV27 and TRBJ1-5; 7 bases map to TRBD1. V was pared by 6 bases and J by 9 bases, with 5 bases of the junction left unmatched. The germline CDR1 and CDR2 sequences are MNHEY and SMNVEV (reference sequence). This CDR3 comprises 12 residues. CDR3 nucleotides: TGTGCCAGCAGACAGGGGCGGGGGCCCCAGCATTTT. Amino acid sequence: CASRQGRGPQHF.

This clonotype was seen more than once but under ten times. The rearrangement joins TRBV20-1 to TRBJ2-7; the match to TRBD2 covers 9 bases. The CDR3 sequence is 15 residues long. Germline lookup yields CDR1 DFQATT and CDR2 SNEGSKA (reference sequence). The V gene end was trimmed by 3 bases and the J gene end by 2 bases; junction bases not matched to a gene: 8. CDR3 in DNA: TGCAGTGCTAGGATGAGCGGGGGGCTCCCCTACGAGCAGTACTTC. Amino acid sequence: CSARMSGGLPYEQYF.

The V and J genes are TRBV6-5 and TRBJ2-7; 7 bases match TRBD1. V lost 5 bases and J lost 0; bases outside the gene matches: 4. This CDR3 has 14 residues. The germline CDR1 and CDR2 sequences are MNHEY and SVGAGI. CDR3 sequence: CASSRDRASYEQYF. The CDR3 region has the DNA TGTGCCAGCAGTCGCGACAGGGCCTCCTACGAGCAGTACTTC.

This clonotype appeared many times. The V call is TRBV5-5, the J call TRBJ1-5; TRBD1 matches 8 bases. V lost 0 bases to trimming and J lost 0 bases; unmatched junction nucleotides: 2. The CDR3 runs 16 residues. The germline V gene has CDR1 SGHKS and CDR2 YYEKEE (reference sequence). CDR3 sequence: CASSLVTGDSNQPQHF. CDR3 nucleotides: TGTGCCAGCAGCTTGGTGACAGGGGATAGCAATCAGCCCCAGCATTTT.

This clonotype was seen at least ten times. CDR3 in amino acids: CASSRTSGNYEQYF. For the CDR3, the DNA is TGTGCCAGCAGCCGGACTAGCGGGAACTACGAGCAGTACTTC. The gene calls are TRBV6-1 and TRBJ2-7; TRBD2 matches at 12 bases. V dropped 6 bases and J dropped 3; count of bases not matched to a gene: 3. CDR3 size: 14 residues. CDR1 is MNHNS and CDR2 is SASEGT in the germline V gene.

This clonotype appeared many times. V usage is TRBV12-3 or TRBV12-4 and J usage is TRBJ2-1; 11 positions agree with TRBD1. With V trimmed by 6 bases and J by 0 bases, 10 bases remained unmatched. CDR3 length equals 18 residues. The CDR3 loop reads CASSSGTGGLSSYNEQFF. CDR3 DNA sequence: TGTGCCAGCAGCTCCGGGACAGGGGGACTGAGCTCCTACAATGAGCAGTTCTTC.

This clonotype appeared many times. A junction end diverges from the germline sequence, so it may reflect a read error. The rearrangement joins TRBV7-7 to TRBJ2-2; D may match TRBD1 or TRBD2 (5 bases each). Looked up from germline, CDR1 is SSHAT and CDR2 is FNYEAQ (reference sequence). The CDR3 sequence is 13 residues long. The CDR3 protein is CASTRRGAGELFF. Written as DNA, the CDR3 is TGTGCTAGCACACGGCGAGGGGCCGGGGAGCTGTTTTTT.

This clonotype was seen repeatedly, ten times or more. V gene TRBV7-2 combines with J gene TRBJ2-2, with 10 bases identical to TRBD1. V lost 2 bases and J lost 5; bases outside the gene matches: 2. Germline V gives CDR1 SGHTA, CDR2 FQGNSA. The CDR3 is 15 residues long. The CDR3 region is CASSLWTGGTGELFF. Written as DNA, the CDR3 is TGTGCCAGCAGCTTATGGACAGGGGGAACCGGGGAGCTGTTTTTT.

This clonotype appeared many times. The CDR3 spells CASSEGETPDTQYF. The CDR3 bases are TGCGCCAGCAGTGAGGGGGAAACCCCAGATACGCAGTATTTT. This chain links TRBV10-2 with TRBJ2-3; D is ambiguous. Trimming pared 2 bases from V and 4 bases from J, leaving 10 bases between. Germline values: CDR1 WSHSY, CDR2 SAAADI. The CDR3 is 14 residues long.

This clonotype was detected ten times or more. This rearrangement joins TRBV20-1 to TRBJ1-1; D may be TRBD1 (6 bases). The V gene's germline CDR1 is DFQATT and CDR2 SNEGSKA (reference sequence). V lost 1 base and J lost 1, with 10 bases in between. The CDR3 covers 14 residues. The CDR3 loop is CSARGEGGNTEAFF. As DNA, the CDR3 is TGCAGTGCTAGAGGGGAAGGGGGGAACACTGAAGCTTTCTTT.

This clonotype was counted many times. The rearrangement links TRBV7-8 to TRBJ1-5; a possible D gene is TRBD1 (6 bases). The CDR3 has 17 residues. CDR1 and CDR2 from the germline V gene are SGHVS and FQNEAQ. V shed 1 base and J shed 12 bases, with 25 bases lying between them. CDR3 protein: CASSLEVLGRSQGLQHF. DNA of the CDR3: TGTGCCAGCAGCTTAGAAGTTCTGGGGAGATCTCAGGGGCTCCAGCATTTT. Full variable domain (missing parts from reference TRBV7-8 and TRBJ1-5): GAGVSQSPRYKVAKRGQDVALRCDPISGHVSLFWYQQALGQGPEFLTYFQNEAQLDKSGLPSDRFFAERPEGSVSTLKIQRTQQEDSAVYLCASSLEVLGRSQGLQHFGDGTRLSIL.

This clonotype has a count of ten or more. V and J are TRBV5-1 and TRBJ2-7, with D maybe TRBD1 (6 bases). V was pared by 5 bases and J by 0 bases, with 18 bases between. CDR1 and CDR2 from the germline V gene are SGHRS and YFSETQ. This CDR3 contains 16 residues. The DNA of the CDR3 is TGCGCCAGCAGTAGGGGAGCAGGGACACTCTCCTACGAGCAGTACTTC. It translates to CASSRGAGTLSYEQYF.

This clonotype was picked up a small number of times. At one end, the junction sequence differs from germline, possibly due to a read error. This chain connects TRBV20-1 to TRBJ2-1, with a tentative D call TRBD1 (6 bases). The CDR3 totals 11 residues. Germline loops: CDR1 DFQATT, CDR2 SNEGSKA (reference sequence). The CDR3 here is CSAVGDKAALF. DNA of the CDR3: TGCAGTGCTGTGGGGGACAAGGCAGCCCTCTTC.